One sample yielded the 28 T cell receptor beta chains listed below, sequenced in a study. Using its own MiXCR run on the 5' RACE reads, TCRdb lists one record per CDR3 protein. This table holds about 50,000 distinct CDR3 sequences, around 26% found once. Sequenced sample: naive CD4+ T cells sorted from blood. Sample subset: naive CD4+ T cells, CD4+CD45RA+CD25-. The receptors shown here come from a female donor with breast cancer.

The gene calls are TRBV3-1 and TRBJ2-7; 7 nucleotides line up with TRBD1. The germline V gene encodes CDR1 LGHDT and CDR2 YNNKEL (reference sequence). The ends lost 4 bases at V and 6 bases at J; junction bases unmatched: 12. This CDR3 is 15 amino acids long. The CDR3: CASSLSTGVEGEQYF. CDR3 nucleotides: TGTGCCAGCAGCCTTTCCACAGGGGTAGAAGGCGAGCAGTACTTC.

This clonotype showed up just a few times. The V gene is TRBV2, the J gene TRBJ1-1, with D perhaps TRBD1 (6 bases). The CDR3 spans 13 residues. Between the trimmed V and J ends, which lost 6 bases and 4 bases, there was a span of 12 bases. Germline-derived CDR1 and CDR2 are SNHLY and FYNNEI. The CDR3 sequence is CASSTGQPTEAFF. The CDR3 coding sequence is TGTGCCAGCAGCACGGGACAACCCACTGAAGCTTTCTTT.

Ten or more counts support this clonotype. V usage is TRBV20-1 and J usage is TRBJ2-1; 12 bases fit TRBD2. With V trimmed by 8 bases and J by 7 bases, 12 bases remained unmatched. Germline assignment: CDR1 DFQATT and CDR2 SNEGSKA (reference sequence). The CDR3 has 15 amino acids. In nucleotides, the CDR3 is TGCAGTACGCTAAGGAGACTAGCGGGAGTAAATGAGCAGTTCTTC. This encodes CSTLRRLAGVNEQFF.

The sample holds a few counts of this clonotype. In DNA form, the CDR3 reads TGCGCCAGCAGTGAATCAGGGGCGAGTGGCTACACCTTC. It translates to CASSESGASGYTF. The chain carries TRBV10-1 and TRBJ1-2, with D tentatively TRBD1 (6 bases). The germline V and J ends were trimmed by 3 bases and 7 bases, with 12 bases remaining between them. There are 13 residues in the CDR3. Germline assignment: CDR1 WNHNN and CDR2 SYGVQD (reference sequence).

This clonotype was seen only a few times. This chain uses TRBV25-1 with TRBJ1-3; no definite D call. The CDR3 extends over 15 amino acids. Germline CDR1 and CDR2: MGHDK and SYGVNS. V was clipped by 4 bases and J by 3 bases, with 13 bases between them. CDR3 sequence: CASSVPPEVGNTIYF. The DNA for the CDR3 is TGTGCCAGCAGTGTACCTCCGGAAGTTGGAAACACCATATATTTT.

This clonotype was seen more than once but under ten times. The J gene is TRBJ2-3, the V gene TRBV5-1, with 8 positions matching TRBD1. CDR3 length equals 15 residues. J was trimmed by 3 bases and V by 1 base; bases with no gene match: 4. Per the germline V gene, CDR1 is SGHRS and CDR2 is YFSETQ. CDR3 residues: CASSLSRTGTDTQYF. CDR3 in DNA: TGCGCCAGCAGCTTGTCACGGACAGGGACAGATACGCAGTATTTT.

A few counts support this clonotype. The genes are TRBV7-2 and TRBJ2-1; 8 positions match TRBD1. Germline V gives CDR1 SGHTA, CDR2 FQGNSA. This CDR3 region has 16 residues. The V gene end was trimmed by 4 bases and the J gene end by 2 bases; junction bases not matched to a gene: 7. The CDR3 nucleotides are TGTGCCAGCAGCTCGTCCGGGACAGGTCCCTACAATGAGCAGTTCTTC. Its protein is CASSSSGTGPYNEQFF.

A word on this clonotype: The junction differs from germline at one of its ends, possibly a read error. The V gene is TRBV7-2, the J gene TRBJ2-6; weak D call: TRBD1 (5 bases). The CDR3 is 15 residues long. CDR1 and CDR2 from the germline V gene are SGHTA and FQGNSA. The CDR3 spells CASSLALSGANVPTF. The CDR3 DNA sequence: TGTGCCAGCAGCTTAGCTCTTTCTGGGGCCAACGTCCCGACTTTC.

The rearrangement links TRBV15 to TRBJ1-2; D remains unclear. Trimming cost V 0 bases and J 1 base, with 12 bases left between them. CDR1 LNHNV and CDR2 YYDKDF come from the germline V gene (reference sequence). The CDR3 contains 16 residues. DNA for the CDR3: TGTGCCACCAGCAGAGATTTGGTCGGGGTTAACTATGGCTACACCTTC. Translating it yields CATSRDLVGVNYGYTF.

The J gene is TRBJ1-1, the V gene TRBV20-1; D unresolved. This CDR3 is built from 12 residues. CDR1 is DFQATT, CDR2 SNEGSKA, per germline (reference sequence). Trimming removed 3 bases at V and 2 bases at J, with 7 bases between. CDR3 in DNA: TGCAGTGCTAGTCGACCAAACACTGAAGCTTTCTTT. Its protein is CSASRPNTEAFF.

A few counts support this clonotype. The chain joins TRBV6-5 to TRBJ1-3; D is unresolved. The germline CDR1 and CDR2 sequences are MNHEY and SVGAGI. V lost 6 bases and J lost 0, with 12 bases in between. The CDR3 spans 15 residues. CDR3 in amino acids: CASSRELPSGNTIYF. The CDR3 DNA follows: TGTGCCAGCAGCCGGGAGCTACCCTCTGGAAACACCATATATTTT.

In regard to this clonotype: Mismatch with germline at one junction end may stem from a read error. The V gene is TRBV7-2, the J gene TRBJ1-5; no definite D call. CDR1 SGHTA and CDR2 FQGNSA come from the germline V gene. The CDR3 sequence is 15 residues long. The CDR3 protein is CAGSLSSRRGQPQHF. The CDR3 DNA is TGTGCCGGCAGCTTATCCAGCCGGCGAGGTCAGCCCCAGCATTTT.

This clonotype appeared a few times. The chain has TRBV5-1 and TRBJ2-3, with 8 bases aligning to TRBD1. The CDR3 spans 16 residues. CDR1 and CDR2 (germline): SGHRS, YFSETQ. After removal of 3 bases from V and 5 bases from J, the junction contained 11 bases not matched to a gene. The chain's CDR3 is CASSSVGQGRGDTQYF. CDR3 nucleotide sequence: TGCGCCAGCAGCTCTGTTGGACAGGGTAGAGGAGATACGCAGTATTTT.

The chain has TRBV11-2 and TRBJ2-5; 10 bases map to TRBD1. The J segment lost 5 bases and the V segment lost 5 bases, leaving 8 bases of the junction unmatched. The germline V gene has CDR1 SGHAT and CDR2 FQNNGV. The CDR3 length is 15 residues. The CDR3 sequence is CASSLMGGQGETQYF. For the CDR3, the DNA is TGTGCCAGCAGCCTAATGGGGGGACAGGGGGAGACCCAGTACTTC.

The J gene is TRBJ2-5, the V gene TRBV9; 11 bases are a match to TRBD2. Unmatched junction bases numbered 4, after V lost 0 bases and J lost 9 bases. The germline CDR1 and CDR2 sequences are SGDLS and YYNGEE. The length of the CDR3 is 14 residues. The CDR3, as DNA: TGTGCCAGCAGCGTAGAATCTAGCGGGGGGCCCCAGTACTTC. Protein product: CASSVESSGGPQYF.

The V and J genes are TRBV5-1 and TRBJ2-2, with 9 bases identical to TRBD2. The CDR3 runs 18 residues. The germline V gene has CDR1 SGHRS and CDR2 YFSETQ. V shed 0 bases, J shed 5 bases, and the junction held 11 bases outside the gene matches. The CDR3 reads CASSLGSIPGLATGELFF. Here the CDR3 DNA reads TGCGCCAGCAGCTTGGGGTCTATACCGGGACTAGCAACCGGGGAGCTGTTTTTT.

This clonotype was detected many times. J is TRBJ2-1 and V is TRBV24-1; no clear D gene. Looked up from germline, CDR1 is KGHDR and CDR2 is SFDVKD. The CDR3 covers 13 residues. Trimming removed 3 bases at V and 12 bases at J, with 14 bases between. CDR3 amino acids: CATSDKPAGPQFF. The CDR3 bases are TGTGCCACCAGTGATAAACCTGCAGGTCCGCAGTTCTTC.

There are a few counts of this clonotype. The J gene is TRBJ2-3, the V gene TRBV9; no clear D gene. V dropped 0 bases and J dropped 4 bases, with 0 bases sitting between them. This CDR3 contains 11 residues. The germline CDR1 and CDR2 sequences are SGDLS and YYNGEE. Here the CDR3 reads CASSVADTQYF. The CDR3 coding sequence is TGTGCCAGCAGCGTAGCAGATACGCAGTATTTT.

This clonotype was counted at least ten times. The chain joins TRBV11-2 to TRBJ1-2; tentative D call: TRBD1 (5 bases). The germline CDR1 and CDR2 sequences are SGHAT and FQNNGV. V was trimmed by 0 bases and J by 6 bases, leaving 8 bases between them. The CDR3 is 13 amino acids. The DNA for the CDR3 is TGTGCCAGCAGCTTAGATAGAGGGGATGGCTACACCTTC. This sequence encodes CASSLDRGDGYTF.

About this clonotype itself: At one of its ends the junction is not consistent with the germline gene, which may arise from a read error. The chain carries TRBV4-2 and TRBJ2-3; either TRBD1 or TRBD2 may supply D (5 bases each). The V gene's germline CDR1 is LGHNA and CDR2 YNFKEQ. The CDR3 runs 15 residues. CDR3 residues: CANSPRDGDTDTQYF. The CDR3 nucleotides are TGTGCCAACAGCCCCCGGGACGGAGACACAGATACGCAGTATTTT.

This clonotype was detected a few times. This chain links TRBV2 with TRBJ2-5, with 8 bases fitting TRBD1. The CDR3 length is 14 residues. With V trimmed by 3 bases and J by 3 bases, 3 bases remained unmatched. Germline V lookup: CDR1 SNHLY, CDR2 FYNNEI. CDR3 nucleotides: TGTGCCAGCAGTGAGTTGACAGGGGAAGAGACCCAGTACTTC. It specifies CASSELTGEETQYF.

This clonotype occurred a few times. V usage is TRBV7-2 and J usage is TRBJ2-3, with TRBD2 matching 9 bases. V dropped 4 bases and J dropped 4; count of bases not matched to a gene: 9. Germline V gene lookup returns CDR1 SGHTA and CDR2 FQGNSA. This CDR3 spans 16 amino acids. The CDR3 sequence: CASSSVAGVRADTQYF. DNA for the CDR3: TGTGCCAGCAGCTCCGTAGCGGGAGTGAGGGCAGATACGCAGTATTTT.

CDR3: CASSWTAGSGGANVLTF. The CDR3 nucleotides read TGTGCCAGCAGCTGGACCGCGGGTTCGGGGGGGGCCAACGTCCTGACTTTC. V and J are TRBV5-4 and TRBJ2-6; maybe TRBD2 (5 bases). The V end was cut by 3 bases, the J end by 4 bases, with 17 bases between. Per the germline V gene, CDR1 is SGHNT and CDR2 is YYREEE (reference sequence). CDR3 size: 17 residues.

This clonotype was picked up a small number of times. The chain carries TRBV12-3 or TRBV12-4 and TRBJ2-7, with 7 bases lining up with TRBD1. CDR3 length: 13 amino acids. V trimming: 5 bases; J trimming: 9 bases; junction bases outside the gene matches: 10. CDR3 sequence: CASSLGTAVGQYF. The CDR3 nucleotides read TGTGCCAGCAGTCTCGGGACAGCGGTAGGGCAGTACTTC.

The chain employs TRBV10-3 and TRBJ1-1, with TRBD1 matching over 11 bases. V gave up 2 bases and J gave up 11 bases; unmatched junction bases: 10. This CDR3 has 15 amino acids. Germline assignment: CDR1 ENHRY and CDR2 SYGVKD. The CDR3 sequence: CAISENPGTGGEAFF. CDR3 nucleotides: TGTGCCATCAGTGAGAATCCAGGGACAGGGGGAGAGGCTTTCTTT.

This clonotype was recorded many times. The gene calls are TRBV3-1 and TRBJ1-2, with D uncertain. The V end was cut by 0 bases, the J end by 3 bases, with 8 bases between. CDR1 and CDR2 from the germline V gene are LGHDT and YNNKEL (reference sequence). The CDR3 loop spans 14 amino acids. This chain's CDR3 is CASSQDRFYYGYTF. CDR3 nucleotide sequence: TGTGCCAGCAGCCAAGACAGATTCTACTATGGCTACACCTTC.

J is TRBJ2-7 and V is TRBV7-2, with 9 bases matching TRBD2. Unmatched junction bases numbered 5, after V lost 8 bases and J lost 0 bases. The CDR3 is made up of 14 amino acids. CDR1 is SGHTA and CDR2 is FQGNSA in the germline V gene. The DNA of the CDR3 is TGTGCCAGCCATAGCGGGAGCCACTCCTACGAGCAGTACTTC. Translation gives CASHSGSHSYEQYF.

In its sample, this clonotype was seen once. This chain links TRBV12-3 or TRBV12-4 with TRBJ2-7; D gene unclear. The CDR3 is made up of 12 amino acids. The V gene lost 6 bases and the J gene lost 2 bases, with 8 bases spanning the gap. The CDR3 loop reads CASSKDTYEQYF. The CDR3, as DNA: TGTGCCAGCAGCAAAGATACCTACGAGCAGTACTTC.